This T cell receptor beta chain was documented in a study of T cell responses to AZD1222 COVID-19 vaccine (dated by TCRdb to the early 2020s). Turning to the overall study: AZD1222 recipients given second doses at about 4 weeks or at about 12 weeks were pooled, since spike-specific TCR depth and breadth were not found to differ between the two schedules. TCR sequencing covered 230 to 250 trial participants: 200 to 220 given two doses of AZD1222 and approximately 25 given two doses of MenACWY control vaccine. Trial participants were enrolled by age into 18-55, 56-69 and 70-plus year subgroups, with 148, 28 and 57 TCR-sequenced participants respectively. Overall results and qualifications from the work: Epitopes outside the regions mutated in the B.1.351 and B.1.1.7 variants were reportedly recognized by nearly half of the unique spike-specific TCRs. Conclusions about previously exposed vaccinees were limited because only six AZD1222 recipients were SARS-CoV-2 seropositive at baseline. The vaccine-associated CD4 TCRs covered the entire spike protein, and the dominant responses fell in regions 160-218 and 743-854. Most participants were white British and females outnumbered males, and the authors suggested that clonal diversity may have been underestimated. No day 14 peak-response samples were available, so repertoires were characterized only after the peak T cell response. A significant rise in spike-specific TCR breadth and depth was observed after two AZD1222 doses relative to day 0 and relative to MenACWY recipients. The 56-69-year group was small, and its depth increase did not reach significance, likely because of low power.

The time point label for this specimen denotes: baseline before first vaccination. Vaccinee samples came from UK trials COV001 and COV002, including a single-blind randomized controlled phase 2/3 trial of AZD1222 (ChAdOx1 nCoV-19) in healthy adults. For TCRbeta chain sequencing, PBMC samples from trial participants were taken at day 0 and at day 28 after the second dose. As to this clone: Its cognate antigen has yet to be identified. No per-base quality is available; no much larger clone lies one base away.

The CDR3 regions of human TCRbeta chains were subjected to immunosequencing. In the source study's methods: TCRs in the repertoires were compared against a reference library of SARS-CoV-2-specific TCRs that had been generated with the MIRA antigen-specificity platform. Breadth meant the fraction of unique TCRs that were SARS-CoV-2-associated, whereas depth meant the fraction of total T cells that were SARS-CoV-2-associated. Each spike-specific TCR was assigned to its reactive spike region and to a CD4 or CD8 class using the MIRA data. Log10-transformed breadth and depth values were compared by one-way ANOVA with Sidak's multiple comparisons tests. Drawn from immuneACCESS, this table holds only the in-frame rearrangements with V and J called that TCRdb kept. Clones are partly lost; checked studies trace under half to an unresolved V gene and leave the rest unexplained. D and trimming come from the DNA, and the V and J calls and clone size come from that table. Present in this sample are over 85,000 clones, around 90% of which were seen just once. In total, the top ten clones hold around 7.8% of the sample.

There are 14 amino acids in the CDR3, from cysteine to phenylalanine inclusive. Of all the DNA, just the CDR3 is kept, 42 bases in frame from base 1. CDR1 and CDR2, looked up from the germline V gene, are MNHEY and SVGAGI. V was cut back by 2 bases and J by 0 bases, leaving a gap of 5 bases between them. The source was peripheral blood, collected on day 0 of AZD1222 vaccination. The rearrangement joined TRBV6-5 to TRBJ1-5; the D gene cannot be resolved reliably. The sequence came from an adult in good health. The CDR3 protein sequence reads: CASSYASSNQPQHF. In nucleotides, the sequence is TGTGCCAGCAGTTACGCTTCTAGCAATCAGCCCCAGCATTTT.